What follows are 31 T cell receptor beta chains derived from one specimen sequenced in a study of tumor and adjacent non-tumor tissue in lung cancer. This sample's RNA came from whole unsorted tissue. TCRbeta libraries were built with three rounds of nested PCR, modified from ARM-PCR. TCRdb re-analysed the multiplex PCR reads in MiXCR, keeping a single row per CDR3 protein. The sample has approximately 150,000 distinct CDR3 sequences, roughly 66% seen once. Sequences were obtained from lung tumor tissue. The receptors shown here come from a man in his 60s with small cell lung cancer.

There are many counts of this clonotype. The genes are TRBV10-3 and TRBJ1-6; a possible D gene is TRBD1 (6 bases). Per germline, CDR1 ENHRY and CDR2 SYGVKD. This CDR3 region has 14 residues. V lost 4 bases and J lost 5, with 9 bases in between. The CDR3 DNA sequence: TGTGCCATCAGTGGGGGACAAAATAATTCACCCCTCCACTTT. This sequence encodes CAISGGQNNSPLHF.

This chain joins TRBV29-1 and TRBJ1-1, with D hard to call. Trimming left V 7 bases short and J 5 bases short, with 17 bases between. CDR1 and CDR2 from the germline V gene are SQVTM and ANQGSEA. The CDR3 sequence is 13 residues long. The DNA of the CDR3 is TGCAGCGGTATGTTCGACCAGAAGACTGAAGCTTTCTTT. Translation gives CSGMFDQKTEAFF.

This clonotype was seen at least ten times. The chain combines TRBV24-1 with TRBJ2-7; D tentatively reads TRBD1 or TRBD2 (5 bases each). The V gene's germline CDR1 is KGHDR and CDR2 SFDVKD. CDR3 length equals 14 residues. Trimming pared 4 bases from V and 6 bases from J, leaving 15 bases between. Here the CDR3 DNA reads TGTGCCACCAGTGACCCCGGGACGCCCAGCGAGCAGTACTTC. Translation: CATSDPGTPSEQYF.

On this clonotype itself: The junction and the germline gene differ at one end; a read error may be behind it. The rearrangement joins TRBV12-3 or TRBV12-4 to TRBJ2-5; D gene ambiguous. The CDR3 spans 13 residues. The CDR3 DNA reads as TGCGCCAGCAGTACCCGTTCTCAAGAGACCCGGTACTTC. This sequence encodes CASSTRSQETRYF.

With regard to this clonotype: One junction end disagrees with the germline gene, perhaps due to a read error. The chain links TRBV6-6 to TRBJ2-2; D ambiguous. Germline V gene lookup returns CDR1 MNHNY and CDR2 SVGAGI (reference sequence). There are 13 residues in the CDR3. CDR3 residues: CASKPVDTGELFF. CDR3 nucleotides: TGCGCCAGCAAACCCGTGGACACCGGGGAGCTGTTTTTT.

This clonotype was observed a few times. The gene calls are TRBV10-3 and TRBJ2-1, with 10 bases lining up with TRBD2. Germline V gene sequence: CDR1 ENHRY, CDR2 SYGVKD. The CDR3 covers 13 residues. V trimming: 5 bases; J trimming: 5 bases; junction bases outside the gene matches: 0. The CDR3 loop reads CAISTSGDNEQFF. In DNA form, the CDR3 reads TGTGCCATCAGTACTAGCGGGGACAATGAGCAGTTCTTC.

As concerns this clonotype: This could be a read error, since a much larger clone is one nucleotide away. This chain uses TRBV20-1 with TRBJ1-1; D is undetermined. Germline V CDR1 and CDR2: DFQATT, SNEGSKA (reference sequence). The CDR3 consists of 13 residues. The CDR3 reads CNARPREYTEAFF. The CDR3 DNA reads TGCAATGCTAGACCACGGGAGTACACTGAAGCTTTCTTT.

The V call is TRBV5-1, the J call TRBJ2-3, with D tentatively TRBD1 (6 bases). Trimming pared 2 bases from V and 5 bases from J, leaving 9 bases between. Germline assignment: CDR1 SGHRS and CDR2 YFSETQ. CDR3 size: 13 residues. The CDR3 nucleotides read TGCGCCAGCAGCTTACAGGGTGGAGATACGCAGTATTTT. It yields the protein CASSLQGGDTQYF. The full variable domain, rest sourced from reference TRBV5-1 and TRBJ2-3, is KAGVTQTPRYLIKTRGQQVTLSCSPISGHRSVSWYQQTPGQGLQFLFEYFSETQRNKGNFPGRFSGRQFSNSRSEMNVSTLELGDSALYLCASSLQGGDTQYFGPGTRLTVL.

Regarding this clonotype: The conserved phenylalanine or tryptophan is not found at the CDR3 terminus, so this likely reflects a read error. The limits of the CDR3 on the DNA are not certain, so only TCRdb's listed CDR3 is given. The rearrangement links TRBV29-1 to TRBJ2-1; whether TRBD1, the table's D call, matches the DNA was not checked. The CDR3 is 14 residues long, counting both termini. Germline V gene lookup returns CDR1 SQVTM and CDR2 ANQGSEA. CDR3 sequence reads: CSAVGQGGSNERFS.

About this clonotype itself: Relative to the germline gene, one junction end is altered; a read error may explain this. The CDR3 region has the DNA TGTGCCAGCGGTGGGTCCACTGAAGCTATCTTT. Its translation: CASGGSTEAIF. This chain joins TRBV7-9 and TRBJ1-1; D is undetermined. This CDR3 region has 11 residues. CDR1 and CDR2 (germline): SEHNR, FQNEAQ (reference sequence).

This chain connects TRBV5-6 to TRBJ2-7; 7 nucleotides agree with TRBD2. The germline gives CDR1 SGHDT, CDR2 YYEEEE. Trimming took 8 bases from V and 3 from J; bases not matched to a gene: 11. The length of the CDR3 is 14 residues. The CDR3 DNA reads TGTGCCAGTAGCCACGGGGACTACCTCTACGAGCAGTACGTC. This sequence encodes CASSHGDYLYEQYV.

This clonotype was observed a handful of times. J is TRBJ1-1 and V is TRBV28; TRBD1 matches 8 bases. The CDR3 spans 17 residues. The germline V gene has CDR1 MDHEN and CDR2 SYDVKM. Losses at the gene ends were 8 bases for V and 4 bases for J; bases not matched to a gene: 18. The CDR3 loop is CASLDRRWQGAGTEAFF. The CDR3 coding sequence is TGTGCCAGCCTCGATCGTCGGTGGCAGGGGGCGGGCACTGAAGCTTTCTTT.

This clonotype was recorded once. The germline gene is not matched at one end of the junction; a read error may be the cause. The V call is TRBV6-1, the J call TRBJ2-5; D gene unclear. The CDR3 is 15 residues long. The germline gives CDR1 MNHNS, CDR2 SASEGT. CDR3 sequence: CVSSMARTYQETQYF. CDR3 bases: TGTGTCAGCAGTATGGCTAGAACTTACCAAGAGACCCAGTACTTC.

The chain combines TRBV6-1 with TRBJ2-2, with 15 bases lining up with TRBD2. J lost 6 bases, V lost 5 bases, and 7 bases had no gene match. Germline CDR1 is MNHNS and CDR2 is SASEGT. CDR3 length: 17 amino acids. The CDR3 sequence is CASSSSRTSGRAGELFF. The CDR3 DNA reads as TGTGCCAGCAGTTCCAGTCGGACTAGCGGGAGGGCCGGGGAGCTGTTTTTT.

A remark on this clonotype: One junction end does not reproduce the germline sequence, and a read error may be involved. The V call is TRBV29-1, the J call TRBJ2-4, with D maybe TRBD2 (5 bases). This CDR3 contains 14 residues. Germline CDR1 and CDR2: SQVTM and ANQGSEA. The CDR3 region has the DNA TGCAGCGTCGGAGAGGTGGGAGCCAAAAACATTAAGTACTTC. Translation gives CSVGEVGAKNIKYF.

A word on this clonotype: One base away lies a much larger clone, so this may be a sequencing read error. This chain uses TRBV24-1 with TRBJ1-2, with D unresolved. Germline V gene lookup returns CDR1 KGHDR and CDR2 SFDVKD. The length of the CDR3 is 13 residues. The CDR3 coding sequence is TGTGTCACCAGTGATCCTGGCTACTATGGCTACACCTTC. This gives the protein CVTSDPGYYGYTF.

To note about this clonotype: One end of the junction varies from germline; a read error may be responsible. The rearrangement links TRBV20-1 to TRBJ2-1; 9 bases are a match to TRBD2. Germline assignment: CDR1 DFQATT and CDR2 SNEGSKA (reference sequence). The length of the CDR3 is 15 residues. CDR3 residues: CSTRSSSGAYYEQFF. The CDR3 bases are TGCAGTACTAGATCGTCTAGCGGGGCCTACTATGAGCAGTTCTTC.

About this clonotype itself: The junction differs from germline at one of its ends, possibly a read error. V and J are TRBV11-3 and TRBJ2-7; D is ambiguous. Germline CDR1 and CDR2: SGHNT and YENEEA. There are 13 residues in the CDR3. The CDR3 here is CASSLDHDGEQYF. CDR3 nucleotide sequence: TGTGCCAGCAGCCTAGATCACGATGGTGAGCAGTACTTC.

The chain has TRBV10-3 and TRBJ2-3, with TRBD2 matching 10 bases. V dropped 5 bases and J dropped 4; count of bases not matched to a gene: 6. The CDR3 contains 15 residues. Per germline, CDR1 ENHRY and CDR2 SYGVKD. The CDR3 spells CAISLSGRGPDTQYF. The CDR3 region has the DNA TGTGCCATCAGTCTCAGCGGGAGGGGCCCAGATACGCAGTATTTT.

With respect to this clonotype: Given a much more abundant clone one base away, this may be a read error. Without the conserved terminal phenylalanine or tryptophan, this CDR3 likely stems from a read error. The rearrangement joins TRBV5-1 to TRBJ2-4, with 7 bases matching TRBD1. With V trimmed by 0 bases and J by 4 bases, 4 bases remained unmatched. The V gene's germline CDR1 is SGHRS and CDR2 YFSETQ. This CDR3 region has 15 residues. Here the CDR3 DNA reads TGCGCCAGCAGCTTGGGGGGACAGCGAAAAAACATTCAGTACTTA. Translation gives CASSLGGQRKNIQYL.

The V call is TRBV20-1, the J call TRBJ1-5, with TRBD1 identical over 9 bases. The V segment lost 1 base and the J segment 5 bases; nucleotides outside the gene matches: 0. Germline assignment: CDR1 DFQATT and CDR2 SNEGSKA (reference sequence). The CDR3 is 13 amino acids. This chain's CDR3 is CSARGTGDQPQHF. CDR3 bases: TGCAGTGCTAGAGGGACAGGGGATCAGCCCCAGCATTTT.

V usage is TRBV28 and J usage is TRBJ2-4; D is uncertain. V was pared by 6 bases and J by 2 bases, with 17 bases between. The germline V gene has CDR1 MDHEN and CDR2 SYDVKM. This CDR3 has 16 amino acids. Here the CDR3 reads CASSRDRYKTKNIQYF. The CDR3 region has the DNA TGTGCCAGCAGCCGAGACCGATACAAGACCAAAAACATTCAGTACTTC.

As regards this clonotype: A much larger clonotype is one base distant, so this may be a read error. The chain combines TRBV5-1 with TRBJ2-7, with TRBD1 as a possible D gene (5 bases). Germline V gene data show CDR1 as SGHRS and CDR2 as YFSETQ. The CDR3 extends over 13 amino acids. CDR3 loop: CPSSLDRGVEQYF. The CDR3 DNA follows: TGCCCCAGCAGCCTGGATAGGGGCGTCGAGCAGTACTTC.

With respect to this clonotype: A read error may be the cause here, since a much bigger clone is one base away. The chain recombines TRBV7-8 with TRBJ2-7; tentative D call: TRBD2 (5 bases). CDR1 is SGHVS and CDR2 is FQNEAQ in the germline V gene. The CDR3 sequence is 13 residues long. Trimming pared 2 bases from V and 6 bases from J, leaving 11 bases between. CDR3 bases: TGTGCCAGCAGCTTACTAGCAGGTTCCGAGCAGTACGTC. Translating it yields CASSLLAGSEQYV.

Concerning this clonotype itself: One end of the junction does not line up with germline, which may come from a read error. The chain employs TRBV20-1 and TRBJ2-5, with 7 nucleotides matching TRBD2. The CDR3 is made up of 16 amino acids. Germline values: CDR1 DFQATT, CDR2 SNEGSKA (reference sequence). CDR3 nucleotides: TGCAATGCTAGAGGAGCGTGGGCTAGCGGAAAAGAGACCCAGTACTTC. It yields the protein CNARGAWASGKETQYF.

Turning to this clonotype: One end of the junction varies from germline; a read error may be responsible. The J gene is TRBJ1-5, the V gene TRBV29-1; D is perhaps TRBD1 (6 bases). In germline, CDR1 is SQVTM, CDR2 ANQGSEA. The length of the CDR3 is 13 residues. The CDR3 DNA is TGCAGCGCCACACAGGGTAACATTCAGCCCCAGCAATTT. This codes for CSATQGNIQPQQF.

Remarks on this clonotype: One base away lies a much larger clone, so this may be a sequencing read error. V and J are TRBV20-1 and TRBJ2-5; 7 bases are a match to TRBD2. The CDR3 loop spans 12 amino acids. V shed 7 bases and J 5 bases; nucleotides not matched to a gene: 7. Germline CDR1 and CDR2: DFQATT and SNEGSKA (reference sequence). CDR3 protein: CSGREGSETQYF. DNA of the CDR3: TGCAGTGGTAGGGAGGGCTCGGAGACCCAGTACTTC.

Comment on this clonotype: In this CDR3 the conserved last residue, phenylalanine or tryptophan, is missing, so a read error is likely. The chain recombines TRBV12-3 or TRBV12-4 with TRBJ2-5; the D is unclear. The CDR3 is 13 residues long. The CDR3, as DNA: TGTGTCAGCAGTTGGGGTCCCAAAGAGACCCAGTACTTA. Its protein product is CVSSWGPKETQYL.

Note on this clonotype: This may be a read error, as it is one base from a much larger clone. The chain links TRBV6-6 to TRBJ1-2; D gene uncertain. Per germline, CDR1 MNHNY and CDR2 SVGAGI (reference sequence). The CDR3 extends over 14 amino acids. The CDR3 DNA reads as TGTGCCAGCAGTTATGGTCAGGACCTCTATTGCTACACCTTC. It encodes CASSYGQDLYCYTF.

This clonotype was found many times. The chain carries TRBV20-1 and TRBJ2-1, with 11 bases lining up with TRBD2. V lost 0 bases to trimming and J lost 9 bases; unmatched junction nucleotides: 10. This CDR3 contains 16 residues. The germline gives CDR1 DFQATT, CDR2 SNEGSKA (reference sequence). The CDR3 DNA reads as TGCAGTGCTAGAGATATGCTAGCGGGAGGAGTCAGTGAGCAGTTCTTC. It translates to CSARDMLAGGVSEQFF.

Worth noting for this clonotype: One junction end disagrees with the germline gene, perhaps due to a read error. The CDR3 nucleotides are TGTGCCAACAGCGGGATAGCGGCGACAAACTACAATGAGCAGTTCTTC. Protein sequence: CANSGIAATNYNEQFF. This sequence joins TRBV5-4 and TRBJ2-1; 7 nucleotides match TRBD2. CDR1 is SGHNT, CDR2 YYREEE, per germline (reference sequence). The CDR3 has 16 residues. Full variable domain (outside the CDR3, taken from reference TRBV5-4 and TRBJ2-1): ETGVTQSPTHLIKTRGQQVTLRCSSQSGHNTVSWYQQALGQGPQFIFQYYREEENGRGNFPPRFSGLQFPNYSSELNVNALELDDSALYLCANSGIAATNYNEQFFGPGTRLTVL.